This T cell receptor beta chain was recovered during a study of blood T cell repertoires in COVID-19. This clone was seen once. One junction end does not reproduce the germline sequence, and a read error may be involved. The method was immunoSEQ multiplex PCR; TCRdb's version includes in-frame clones alone and lacks a portion of them. The data hold 300,000 or so clones, with roughly 88% observed a single time. Germline V gene sequence: CDR1 KGHDR, CDR2 SFDVKD. The CDR3 runs to 13 residues. Material: peripheral blood. The rearrangement links TRBV24-1 to TRBJ1-1; no clear D. The source of this sequence is a woman in her fifties or sixties with acute or convalescent COVID-19. CDR3 in DNA: TGTGCCGCCAGTGATTACAGGAACACTGAAGCTTTCTTT. Its translation: CAASDYRNTEAFF.